This TCR beta chain came from a study of T cell repertoires in cytomegalovirus infection. Study-wide context: CMV epitopes, recently identified HLA-C-restricted and well-studied HLA-B-restricted, were used. Indicated by public TCR beta signatures were CMV infection and matching HLA type.

Regarding the study as a whole: Adding up the frequency of public TCR beta families identified people who carried CMV plus the relevant HLA. CMV-specific HLA-C-restricted TCR beta clonotypes dominated the ex vivo response.

TCRdb independently ran MiXCR on the reads; one entry per CDR3 protein. The sample has around 570,000 distinct CDR3 sequences, almost 40% seen once. This clonotype showed up many times. Its target is unknown. V lost 1 base and J lost 8; bases outside the gene matches: 5. CDR1 SGHTA and CDR2 FQGNSA come from the germline V gene. This CDR3 spans 15 amino acids. The chain carries TRBV7-2 and TRBJ2-1; 10 bases match TRBD2. The receptor was derived from a human donor in good health (CMV status not recorded). Some clones in this sample may be carry-over from other donors' samples. The sequencing here drew on cultured PBMCs, taken from culture after CMV antigen stimulation. The DNA for the CDR3 is TGTGCCAGCAGCTTAGTAGCGGGAGGTGCCGATGAGCAGTTCTTC. Encoded protein: CASSLVAGGADEQFF.